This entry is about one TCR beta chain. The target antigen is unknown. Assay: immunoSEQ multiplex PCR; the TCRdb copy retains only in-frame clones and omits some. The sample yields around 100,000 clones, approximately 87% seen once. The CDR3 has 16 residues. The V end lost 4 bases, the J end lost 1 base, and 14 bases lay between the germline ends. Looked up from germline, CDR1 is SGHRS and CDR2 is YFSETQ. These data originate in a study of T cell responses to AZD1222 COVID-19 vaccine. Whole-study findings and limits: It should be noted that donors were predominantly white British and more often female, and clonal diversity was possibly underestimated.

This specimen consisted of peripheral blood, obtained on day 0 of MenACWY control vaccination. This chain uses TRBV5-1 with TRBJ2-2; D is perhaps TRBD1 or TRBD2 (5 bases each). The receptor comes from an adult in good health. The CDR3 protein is CASSLERGLNTGELFF. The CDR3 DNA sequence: TGCGCCAGCAGCCTAGAGAGGGGCCTGAACACCGGGGAGCTGTTTTTT.